The T cell receptor beta chain under discussion was sequenced for a study of human T cells and chemical hapten exposure. Study-wide points: In comparison with controls, expanded TCRs gave rise to a significantly larger number of large CDR3 similarity clusters. Counts of TCRs above 1 in 1000 frequency stayed unchanged with DPC sensitization.

Individual cDNA molecules each carried unique molecular identifiers attached by the library. TCRdb independently ran MiXCR on the RACE reads; one entry per CDR3 protein. The sample holds about 400,000 distinct CDR3 sequences, roughly 6% seen once. The CDR3 consists of 20 residues. The germline V gene encodes CDR1 SNHLY and CDR2 FYNNEI. The junction had 18 bases not matched to a gene; V was cut back by 0 bases and J by 7 bases. Points on this clonotype: Its specificity is not known.

The time point here: patch test 2, 6 weeks after DPC sensitization. The sample's treatment: therapeutic diphenylcyclopropenone sensitization with weekly scalp DPC. The receptor was derived from a woman aged 18-35 years with alopecia areata. Some clones in this sample may be carry-over from other donors' samples. The chain links TRBV2 to TRBJ1-6; 7 positions agree with TRBD1. Sequenced here: whole blood, sampled in connection with sensitization to the hapten diphenylcyclopropenone (DPC). CDR3 protein: CASSEAIASGDSVLNSPLHF. Written as DNA, the CDR3 is TGTGCCAGCAGTGAAGCAATTGCCTCCGGGGACAGCGTTTTGAATTCACCCCTCCACTTT.